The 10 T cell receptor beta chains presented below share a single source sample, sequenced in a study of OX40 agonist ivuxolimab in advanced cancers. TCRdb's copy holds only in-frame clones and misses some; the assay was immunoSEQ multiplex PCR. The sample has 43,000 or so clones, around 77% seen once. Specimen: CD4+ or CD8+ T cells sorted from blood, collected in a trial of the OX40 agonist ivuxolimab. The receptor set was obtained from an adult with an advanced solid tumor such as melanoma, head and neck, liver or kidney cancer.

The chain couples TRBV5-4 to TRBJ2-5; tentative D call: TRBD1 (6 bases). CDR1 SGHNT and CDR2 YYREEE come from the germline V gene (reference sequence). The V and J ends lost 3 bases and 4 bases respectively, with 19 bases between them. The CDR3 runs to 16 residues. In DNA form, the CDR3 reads TGTGCCAGCAGCTCCCCTGGGGGCCCGGTCGGAGAGACCCAGTACTTC. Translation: CASSSPGGPVGETQYF.

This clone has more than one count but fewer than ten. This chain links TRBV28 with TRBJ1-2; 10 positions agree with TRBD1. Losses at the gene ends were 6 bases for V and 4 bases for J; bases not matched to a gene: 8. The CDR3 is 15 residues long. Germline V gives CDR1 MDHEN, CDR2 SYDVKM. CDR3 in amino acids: CASSQPGTGAYGYTF. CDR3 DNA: TGTGCCAGCAGCCAACCCGGGACAGGGGCCTATGGCTACACCTTC.

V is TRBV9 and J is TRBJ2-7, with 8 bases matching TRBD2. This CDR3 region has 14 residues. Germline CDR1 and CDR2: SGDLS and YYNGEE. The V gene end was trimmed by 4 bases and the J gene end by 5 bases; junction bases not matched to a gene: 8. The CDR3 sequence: CASSSSGSKDEQYF. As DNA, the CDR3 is TGTGCCAGCAGCTCAAGCGGGAGTAAGGACGAGCAGTACTTC.

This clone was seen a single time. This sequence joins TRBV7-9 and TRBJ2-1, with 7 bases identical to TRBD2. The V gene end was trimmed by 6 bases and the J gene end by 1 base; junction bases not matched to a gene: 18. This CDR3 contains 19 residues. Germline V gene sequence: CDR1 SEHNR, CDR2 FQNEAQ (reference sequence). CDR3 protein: CASSQAGLAFGGSYNEQFF. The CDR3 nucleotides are TGTGCCAGCAGTCAAGCGGGATTAGCGTTCGGTGGGTCCTACAATGAGCAGTTCTTC.

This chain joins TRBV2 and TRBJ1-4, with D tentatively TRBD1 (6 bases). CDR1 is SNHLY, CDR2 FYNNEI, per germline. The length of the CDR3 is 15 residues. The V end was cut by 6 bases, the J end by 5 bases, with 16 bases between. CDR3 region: CASRAWGGLNEKLFF. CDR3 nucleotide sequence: TGTGCCAGCAGAGCTTGGGGGGGGCTGAATGAAAAACTGTTTTTT. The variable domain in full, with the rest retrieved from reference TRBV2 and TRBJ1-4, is EPEVTQTPSHQVTQMGQEVILRCVPISNHLYFYWYRQILGQKVEFLVSFYNNEISEKSEIFDDQFSVERPDGSNFTLKIRSTKLEDSAMYFCASRAWGGLNEKLFFGSGTQLSVL.

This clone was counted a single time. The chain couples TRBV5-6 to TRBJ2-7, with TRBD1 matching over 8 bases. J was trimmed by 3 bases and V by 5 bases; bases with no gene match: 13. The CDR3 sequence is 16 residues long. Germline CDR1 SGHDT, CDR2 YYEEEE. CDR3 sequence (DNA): TGTGCCAGCAGGGAATCGTACAGGGGGAGTTTCTACGAGCAGTACTTC. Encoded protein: CASRESYRGSFYEQYF.

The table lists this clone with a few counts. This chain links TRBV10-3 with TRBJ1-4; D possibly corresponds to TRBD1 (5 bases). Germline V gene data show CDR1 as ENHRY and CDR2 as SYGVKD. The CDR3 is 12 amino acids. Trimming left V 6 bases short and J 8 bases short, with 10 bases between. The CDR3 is CAISGGGEKLFF. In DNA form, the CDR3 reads TGTGCCATCAGCGGGGGAGGGGAAAAACTGTTTTTT.

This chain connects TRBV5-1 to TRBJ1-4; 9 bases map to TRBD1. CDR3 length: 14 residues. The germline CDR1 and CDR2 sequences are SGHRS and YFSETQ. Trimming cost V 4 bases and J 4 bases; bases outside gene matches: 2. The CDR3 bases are TGCGCCAGCAGCCTGACAGGGGGTAATGAAAAACTGTTTTTT. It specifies CASSLTGGNEKLFF.

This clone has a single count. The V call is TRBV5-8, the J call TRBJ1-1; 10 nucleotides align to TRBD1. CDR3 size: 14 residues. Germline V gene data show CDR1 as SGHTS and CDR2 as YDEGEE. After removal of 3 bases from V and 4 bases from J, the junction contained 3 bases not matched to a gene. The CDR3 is CASSWDRGGTEAFF. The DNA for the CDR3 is TGTGCCAGCAGCTGGGACAGGGGCGGCACTGAAGCTTTCTTT.

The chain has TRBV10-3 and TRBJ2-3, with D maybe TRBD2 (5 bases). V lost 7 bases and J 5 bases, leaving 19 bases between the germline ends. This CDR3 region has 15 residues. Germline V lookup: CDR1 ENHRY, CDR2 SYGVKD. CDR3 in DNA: TGTGCCATCACCCCCCAAGAAGGAGGTCGAGATACGCAGTATTTT. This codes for CAITPQEGGRDTQYF.